Presented here are 27 T cell receptor beta chains from one specimen sequenced in a study of blood T cell repertoires in COVID-19. Libraries were prepared by immunoSEQ multiplex PCR; TCRdb keeps only in-frame clonotypes and omits some of them. The repertoire consists of 250,000 to 350,000 clones, with 80% to 90% occurring once and the leading ten covering approximately 4.2%. Sequencing used PBMCs or T cells enriched from blood (not recorded which). The receptors derive from a woman in her 30s who had recovered from COVID-19.

This clone was seen a handful of times. The chain couples TRBV5-8 to TRBJ2-1, with 12 bases identical to TRBD2. The CDR3 sequence is 18 residues long. The germline gives CDR1 SGHTS, CDR2 YDEGEE. J was trimmed by 13 bases and V by 0 bases; bases with no gene match: 17. CDR3 nucleotide sequence: TGTGCCAGCAGCTTGGGATCTAGCGGGGGGGCCGGTGAGAGAGCACAGTTCTTC. This codes for CASSLGSSGGAGERAQFF.

The chain links TRBV28 to TRBJ1-1, with 7 bases identical to TRBD1. V lost 1 base and J lost 10; bases outside the gene matches: 12. The CDR3 runs 15 residues. CDR1 and CDR2 (germline): MDHEN, SYDVKM. In DNA form, the CDR3 reads TGTGCCAGCAGTTTATATATCGGACAGGAAGTACGAGCTTTCTTT. Its protein is CASSLYIGQEVRAFF. The whole variable domain, remainder taken from reference TRBV28 and TRBJ1-1, is DVKVTQSSRYLVKRTGEKVFLECVQDMDHENMFWYRQDPGLGLRLIYFSYDVKMKEKGDIPEGYSVSREKKERFSLILESASTNQTSMYLCASSLYIGQEVRAFFGQGTRLTVV.

The rearrangement joins TRBV11-1 to TRBJ1-1, with D uncertain. V was shortened by 1 base and J by 5 bases, with 8 bases between the two germline ends. From germline, CDR1 is SGHAT and CDR2 FQDESV (reference sequence). The CDR3 is 13 residues long. CDR3 in DNA: TGTGCCAGCAGCTTAGGCGGGGTTACTGAAGCTTTCTTT. It codes for CASSLGGVTEAFF.

This sequence joins TRBV19 and TRBJ2-7; 8 nucleotides line up with TRBD2. Looked up from germline, CDR1 is LNHDA and CDR2 is SQIVND (reference sequence). The CDR3 spans 15 residues. With 5 bases clipped from V and 5 bases from J, the junction kept 11 bases outside the gene matches. The CDR3 DNA is TGTGCCAGTAGTGTGGTAGCGGGAATTTTTAACGAGCAGTACTTC. Translated: CASSVVAGIFNEQYF.

The V and J genes are TRBV24-1 and TRBJ2-5; 9 nucleotides match TRBD2. The junction had 2 bases not matched to a gene; V was cut back by 0 bases and J by 4 bases. The CDR3 length is 15 residues. CDR1 and CDR2 (germline): KGHDR, SFDVKD. The chain's CDR3 is CATSDLGSGGETQYF. CDR3 coding DNA: TGTGCCACCAGTGATTTGGGTAGCGGGGGAGAGACCCAGTACTTC.

This clone appeared a few times. The genes are TRBV28 and TRBJ1-2, with a weak D call TRBD1 (5 bases). Germline loops: CDR1 MDHEN, CDR2 SYDVKM. V dropped 2 bases and J dropped 3 bases, with 10 bases sitting between them. The CDR3 has 14 residues. CDR3 residues: CASSLIRGYYGYTF. In nucleotides, the CDR3 is TGTGCCAGCAGTTTAATTAGGGGCTACTATGGCTACACCTTC.

V usage is TRBV30 and J usage is TRBJ2-2, with 7 bases matching TRBD1. This CDR3 spans 17 amino acids. The trim removed 3 bases at V and 6 bases at J, leaving 16 bases unmatched. Germline values: CDR1 GTSNPN, CDR2 SVGIG (reference sequence). The DNA of the CDR3 is TGTGCCTGGAGGGATGAACAGGGGATAGGTGTGGCCGGGGAGCTGTTTTTT. Protein: CAWRDEQGIGVAGELFF. The full variable domain, its missing parts supplied by reference TRBV30 and TRBJ2-2, is SQTIHQWPATLVQPVGSPLSLECTVEGTSNPNLYWYRQAAGRGLQLLFYSVGIGQISSEVPQNLSASRPQDRQFILSSKKLLLSDSGFYLCAWRDEQGIGVAGELFFGEGSRLTVL.

The chain recombines TRBV7-2 with TRBJ1-1, with TRBD1 as a possible D gene (5 bases). The CDR3 spans 15 residues. The germline CDR1 and CDR2 sequences are SGHTA and FQGNSA. The V end lost 5 bases, the J end lost 1 base, and 14 bases lay between the germline ends. The CDR3 nucleotides are TGTGCCAGCAGCCTACACATTACAGGGAACACTGAAGCTTTCTTT. Its translation: CASSLHITGNTEAFF.

V and J are TRBV27 and TRBJ2-3; 10 bases agree with TRBD1. This CDR3 has 15 residues. V lost 6 bases and J lost 3; bases outside the gene matches: 6. Germline lookup yields CDR1 MNHEY and CDR2 SMNVEV (reference sequence). The CDR3 protein is CASRRQGALTDTQYF. Written as DNA, the CDR3 is TGTGCCAGCAGACGACAGGGGGCACTGACAGATACGCAGTATTTT.

CDR3 protein: CASSPLTSGGRETQYF. CDR3 bases: TGTGCCAGCAGCCCCCTGACTAGCGGGGGTCGGGAGACCCAGTACTTC. The J gene is TRBJ2-5, the V gene TRBV7-2; 12 positions agree with TRBD2. The CDR3 consists of 16 residues. Losses at the gene ends were 5 bases for V and 5 bases for J; bases not matched to a gene: 9. Germline V gene lookup returns CDR1 SGHTA and CDR2 FQGNSA.

The V and J genes are TRBV20-1 and TRBJ2-7; 11 bases map to TRBD2. Germline V gene sequence: CDR1 DFQATT, CDR2 SNEGSKA (reference sequence). CDR3 length: 14 residues. V was clipped by 3 bases and J by 4 bases; unmatched bases: 5. This chain's CDR3 is CSASTPSGGYEQYF. CDR3 bases: TGCAGTGCTAGTACTCCTAGCGGGGGGTACGAGCAGTACTTC.

The chain joins TRBV2 to TRBJ1-3; 7 positions agree with TRBD1. From germline, CDR1 is SNHLY and CDR2 FYNNEI. This CDR3 is 15 amino acids long. Unmatched junction bases numbered 4, after V lost 0 bases and J lost 5 bases. The CDR3 sequence is CASSEAGQERNTIYF. CDR3 DNA sequence: TGTGCCAGCAGTGAAGCAGGACAGGAAAGAAACACCATATATTTT. The entire variable domain, with the rest obtained from reference TRBV2 and TRBJ1-3, is as follows: EPEVTQTPSHQVTQMGQEVILRCVPISNHLYFYWYRQILGQKVEFLVSFYNNEISEKSEIFDDQFSVERPDGSNFTLKIRSTKLEDSAMYFCASSEAGQERNTIYFGEGSWLTVV.

The chain couples TRBV9 to TRBJ1-2, with D possibly being TRBD1 (5 bases). Germline V lookup: CDR1 SGDLS, CDR2 YYNGEE. Trimming shortened V by 6 bases and J by 2 bases, and 20 bases separated the two germline ends. This CDR3 has 16 amino acids. The CDR3 loop reads CASTQGEGFPNYGYTF. CDR3 DNA: TGTGCCAGCACCCAAGGGGAGGGGTTTCCCAACTATGGCTACACCTTC. The full variable domain, completed using reference TRBV9 and TRBJ1-2, is DSGVTQTPKHLITATGQRVTLRCSPRSGDLSVYWYQQSLDQGLQFLIQYYNGEERAKGNILERFSAQQFPDLHSELNLSSLELGDSALYFCASTQGEGFPNYGYTFGSGTRLTVV.

Turning to this clone: Given a much more abundant clone one base away, this may be a read error. The CDR3 loop reads CASSDDRDTGELFF. CDR3 coding DNA: TGTGCCAGCAGTGACGACAGGGACACCGGGGAGCTGTTTTTT. The chain recombines TRBV6-4 with TRBJ2-2, with 7 bases identical to TRBD1. Germline CDR1 is MRHNA and CDR2 is SNTAGT. After removal of 2 bases from V and 3 bases from J, the junction contained 0 bases not matched to a gene. The CDR3 spans 14 residues.

V is TRBV6-5 and J is TRBJ1-4, with 7 bases that match TRBD1. Germline V lookup: CDR1 MNHEY, CDR2 SVGAGI. The junction had 3 bases not matched to a gene; V was cut back by 5 bases and J by 3 bases. The CDR3 is made up of 14 amino acids. CDR3 DNA sequence: TGTGCCAGCAGTCAGACAGGGCCTAATGAAAAACTGTTTTTT. Its protein product is CASSQTGPNEKLFF.

The V call is TRBV3-1 (or the pseudogene TRBV3-2), the J call TRBJ1-1; 8 bases line up with TRBD1. The germline gives CDR1 LGHDT, CDR2 YNNKEL (reference sequence). V gave up 8 bases and J gave up 4 bases; unmatched junction bases: 9. The CDR3 consists of 14 residues. Written as DNA, the CDR3 is TGTGCCAGCGCCACCTTAGACAGGGGCACTGAAGCTTTCTTT. This sequence encodes CASATLDRGTEAFF.

CDR3: CASSLERENTEAFF. As DNA, the CDR3 is TGTGCCAGCAGCTTAGAGCGGGAGAACACTGAAGCTTTCTTT. The chain joins TRBV7-2 to TRBJ1-1, with D unresolved. The CDR3 consists of 14 residues. With 1 base removed from V and 1 base from J, the gap between germline ends came to 7 bases. CDR1 is SGHTA, CDR2 FQGNSA, per germline.

There are a few counts of this clone. As DNA, the CDR3 is TGTGCCAGCTGTACAGGGTTTGATTCACCCCTCCACTTT. Amino acid sequence: CASCTGFDSPLHF. The chain couples TRBV2 to TRBJ1-6; weak D call: TRBD1 (6 bases). Germline V gives CDR1 SNHLY, CDR2 FYNNEI. This CDR3 is 13 amino acids long. Deletions cut 8 bases from V and 8 bases from J, with 13 bases between. The full variable domain, rest sourced from reference TRBV2 and TRBJ1-6, is EPEVTQTPSHQVTQMGQEVILRCVPISNHLYFYWYRQILGQKVEFLVSFYNNEISEKSEIFDDQFSVERPDGSNFTLKIRSTKLEDSAMYFCASCTGFDSPLHFGNGTRLTVT.

The rearrangement uses TRBV7-2 and TRBJ1-1; D is ambiguous. CDR1 and CDR2 from the germline V gene are SGHTA and FQGNSA. V lost 3 bases and J 5 bases, leaving 10 bases between the germline ends. The CDR3 length is 13 residues. Here the CDR3 reads CASSFVRLTEAFF. The CDR3 DNA reads TGTGCCAGCAGCTTCGTGCGGTTGACTGAAGCTTTCTTT.

The chain combines TRBV12-3 or TRBV12-4 with TRBJ1-6; no clear D gene. V was clipped by 6 bases and J by 8 bases, with 11 bases between them. The CDR3 runs 13 residues. CDR3 nucleotides: TGTGCCAGCAGCCGAAGAGGTGATTCACCCCTCCACTTT. Residues: CASSRRGDSPLHF.

The chain links TRBV25-1 to TRBJ2-7, with a possible D match to TRBD2 (5 bases). Looked up from germline, CDR1 is MGHDK and CDR2 is SYGVNS. V lost 4 bases and J 3 bases, leaving 19 bases between the germline ends. CDR3 length: 16 amino acids. CDR3 DNA sequence: TGTGCCAGCAGTGTCGCCTTGAGGGAGAGGATCTACGAGCAGTACTTC. Translation gives CASSVALRERIYEQYF.

The rearrangement links TRBV27 to TRBJ2-7; 8 nucleotides line up with TRBD1. The germline V gene encodes CDR1 MNHEY and CDR2 SMNVEV (reference sequence). Trimming took 0 bases from V and 2 from J; bases not matched to a gene: 6. The CDR3 totals 16 residues. This CDR3 is CASSLSKGTGAYEQYF. The CDR3 region has the DNA TGTGCCAGCAGTTTATCGAAGGGGACAGGAGCCTACGAGCAGTACTTC.

This sequence joins TRBV18 and TRBJ2-5; 11 nucleotides line up with TRBD2. The CDR3 totals 17 residues. V gave up 4 bases and J gave up 3 bases; unmatched junction bases: 10. Germline lookup yields CDR1 KGHSH and CDR2 LQKENI. For the CDR3, the DNA is TGTGCCAGCTCACTGAGTCCGGGACTAGCGGAAAAAGAGACCCAGTACTTC. This codes for CASSLSPGLAEKETQYF.

The V and J genes are TRBV6-5 and TRBJ1-3, with D possibly matching TRBD1 (6 bases). The V gene's germline CDR1 is MNHEY and CDR2 SVGAGI. The CDR3 has 15 residues. Trimming took 6 bases from V and 4 from J, leaving 16 bases between them. CDR3 DNA sequence: TGTGCCAGCAGCCAGGACAGTTCTTTCGGAAACACCATATATTTT. It yields the protein CASSQDSSFGNTIYF.

V usage is TRBV12-3 or TRBV12-4 and J usage is TRBJ2-1, with a tentative D call TRBD2 (5 bases). There are 13 residues in the CDR3. Deletions cut 2 bases from V and 9 bases from J, with 11 bases between. The CDR3 coding sequence is TGTGCCAGCAGTTTATTAGAGGGCGGTGAGCAGTTCTTC. Amino acid sequence: CASSLLEGGEQFF.

The chain employs TRBV3-1 (or the pseudogene TRBV3-2) and TRBJ1-1; D is ambiguous. Trimming removed 6 bases at V and 0 bases at J, with 8 bases between. The CDR3 has 13 residues. Germline values: CDR1 LGHDT, CDR2 YNNKEL (reference sequence). The CDR3 loop is CASSIWLNTEAFF. As DNA, the CDR3 is TGTGCCAGCAGTATCTGGCTGAACACTGAAGCTTTCTTT.

The chain employs TRBV3-1 (or the pseudogene TRBV3-2) and TRBJ2-5; TRBD1 is a possible D gene (5 bases). Germline CDR1 LGHDT, CDR2 YNNKEL (reference sequence). The CDR3 runs 18 residues. Trimming took 0 bases from V and 0 from J, leaving 17 bases between them. This CDR3 is CASSQEGVTATNQETQYF. In nucleotides, the CDR3 is TGTGCCAGCAGCCAAGAAGGGGTAACGGCCACCAACCAAGAGACCCAGTACTTC.